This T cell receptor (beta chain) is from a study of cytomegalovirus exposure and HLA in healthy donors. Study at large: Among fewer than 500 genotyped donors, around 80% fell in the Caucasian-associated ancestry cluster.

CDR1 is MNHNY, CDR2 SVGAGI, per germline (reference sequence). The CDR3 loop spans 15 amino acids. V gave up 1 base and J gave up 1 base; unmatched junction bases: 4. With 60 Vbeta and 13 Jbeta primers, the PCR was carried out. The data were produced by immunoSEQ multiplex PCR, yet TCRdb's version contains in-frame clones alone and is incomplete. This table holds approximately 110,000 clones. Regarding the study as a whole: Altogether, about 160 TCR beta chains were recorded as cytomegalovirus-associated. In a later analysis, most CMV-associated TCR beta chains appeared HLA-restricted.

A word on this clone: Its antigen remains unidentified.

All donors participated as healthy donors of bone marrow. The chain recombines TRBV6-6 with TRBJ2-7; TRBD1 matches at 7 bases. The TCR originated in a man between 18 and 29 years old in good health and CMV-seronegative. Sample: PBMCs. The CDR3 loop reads CASSYFRDRSYEQYF. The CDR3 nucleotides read TGTGCCAGCAGTTACTTTAGGGACAGATCCTACGAGCAGTACTTC.